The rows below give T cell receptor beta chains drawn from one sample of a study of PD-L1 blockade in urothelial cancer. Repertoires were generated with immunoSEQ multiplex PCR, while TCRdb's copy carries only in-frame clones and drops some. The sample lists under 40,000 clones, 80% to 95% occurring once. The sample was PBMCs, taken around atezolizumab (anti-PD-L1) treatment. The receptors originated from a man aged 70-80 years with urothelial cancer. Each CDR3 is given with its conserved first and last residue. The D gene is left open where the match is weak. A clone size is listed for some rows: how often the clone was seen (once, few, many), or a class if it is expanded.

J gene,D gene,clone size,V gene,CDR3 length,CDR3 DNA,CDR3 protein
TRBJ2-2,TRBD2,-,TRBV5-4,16,TGTGCCAGCAGCTTAGGTGGACTAGCGAGCACCGGGGAGCTGTTTTTT,CASSLGGLASTGELFF
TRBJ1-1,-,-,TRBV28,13,TGTGCCAGCAACGTGGGAGGGGGCACTGAAGCTTTCTTT,CASNVGGGTEAFF
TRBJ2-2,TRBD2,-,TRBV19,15,TGTGCCAGTGGGACTAGCGGGACGGGAACCGGGGAGCTGTTTTTT,CASGTSGTGTGELFF
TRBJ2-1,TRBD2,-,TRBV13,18,TGTGCCAGCAGCCAAGGCGGACTAGCGGCCGTCTCCTACAATGAGCAGTTCTTC,CASSQGGLAAVSYNEQFF
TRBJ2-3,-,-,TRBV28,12,TGTGCCAGCAGTTCCGTAACAGATACGCAGTATTTT,CASSSVTDTQYF
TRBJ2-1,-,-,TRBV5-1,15,TGCGCCAGCAGCGTGGGGGGGGGCAGCTACAATGAGCAGTTCTTC,CASSVGGGSYNEQFF
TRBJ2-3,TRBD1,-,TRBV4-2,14,TGTGCCAGCGGGGACAGGGGCGGCACAGATACGCAGTATTTT,CASGDRGGTDTQYF
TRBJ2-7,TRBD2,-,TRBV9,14,TGTGCCAGCAGCCAGGGACTAGCGGGAGAGGAGCAGTACTTC,CASSQGLAGEEQYF
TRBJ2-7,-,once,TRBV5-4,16,TGTGCCAGCAGCTTGAGCGGGACACCCTATGGATCCGAGCAGTACTTC,CASSLSGTPYGSEQYF
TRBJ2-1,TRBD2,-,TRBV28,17,TGTGCCAGCAGTTTATACTTTACTAGCGGGAGGAGCAATGAGCAGTTCTTC,CASSLYFTSGRSNEQFF
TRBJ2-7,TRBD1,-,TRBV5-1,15,TGCGCCAGCAGCTTGGAAGGACAGGCTTTCGGCGAGCAGTACTTC,CASSLEGQAFGEQYF
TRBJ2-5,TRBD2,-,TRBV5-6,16,TGTGCCAGCAGCGCGAGGGGAACTAGCGCCCCGGGGACCCAGTACTTC,CASSARGTSAPGTQYF
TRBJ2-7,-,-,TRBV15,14,TGTGCCACCAGCAGAGAGGACTTCCGGTACGAGCAGTACTTC,CATSREDFRYEQYF
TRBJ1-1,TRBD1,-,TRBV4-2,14,TGTGCCAGCAGCCAAGGACAGGGGAGGGCTGAAGCTTTCTTT,CASSQGQGRAEAFF
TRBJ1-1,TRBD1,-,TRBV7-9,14,TGTGCCAGCAGCTTAGAGGGACAGCTCACTGAAGCTTTCTTT,CASSLEGQLTEAFF
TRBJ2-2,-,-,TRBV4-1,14,TGCGCCAGCAGCCAAGTAACAGGTCCCGGGGAGCTGTTTTTT,CASSQVTGPGELFF
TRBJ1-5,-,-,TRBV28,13,TGTGCCAGCAGCCAGGGTAGCAATCAGCCCCAGCATTTT,CASSQGSNQPQHF
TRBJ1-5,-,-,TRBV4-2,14,TGTGCCAGCAGCCAAGGGGAGTCTTCGGGGCCCCAGCATTTT,CASSQGESSGPQHF
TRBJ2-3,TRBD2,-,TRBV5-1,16,TGCGCCAGCAGCTTGGATTCTAGCGGGTTAGCGGATACGCAGTATTTT,CASSLDSSGLADTQYF
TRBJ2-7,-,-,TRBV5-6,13,TGTGCCAGCAGCTTCGACAGGCCCTACGAGCAGTACTTC,CASSFDRPYEQYF
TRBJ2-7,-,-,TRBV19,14,TGTGCCAGTAGTCCAATGGCTGCTTCCTACGAGCAGTACTTC,CASSPMAASYEQYF
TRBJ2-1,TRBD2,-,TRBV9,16,TGTGCCAGCAGCGTAGGGGCTAGCGGGAGGGGCGATGAGCAGTTCTTC,CASSVGASGRGDEQFF
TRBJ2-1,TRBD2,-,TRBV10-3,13,TGTGCCATCAGGCGCAGCGGGGGAGATGAGCAGTTCTTC,CAIRRSGGDEQFF
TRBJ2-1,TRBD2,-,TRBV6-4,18,TGTGCCAGCAGTGACATCCGAGGGACTAGCGGGAGTTACAATGAGCAGTTCTTC,CASSDIRGTSGSYNEQFF
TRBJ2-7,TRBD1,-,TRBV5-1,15,TGCGCCAGCAGCTCCACGGGACAGGCTTCCTACGAGCAGTACTTC,CASSSTGQASYEQYF
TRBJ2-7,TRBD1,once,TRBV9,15,TGTGCCAGCAGCGAGACGACGGGACAGAGCTACGAGCAGTACTTC,CASSETTGQSYEQYF
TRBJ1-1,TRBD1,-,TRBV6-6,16,TGTGCCAGCGGTACGGTCTTGGGACAGAAAAACACTGAAGCTTTCTTT,CASGTVLGQKNTEAFF
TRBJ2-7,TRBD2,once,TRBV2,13,TGTGCCAGCCAGGGACTAGCAGGTTACGAGCAGTACTTC,CASQGLAGYEQYF
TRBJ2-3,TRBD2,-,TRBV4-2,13,TGTGCCAGCAGTGGAATAGCGGGAGATACGCAGTATTTT,CASSGIAGDTQYF
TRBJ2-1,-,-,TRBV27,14,TGTGCCAGCAAATTCGGGAGACCCTACAATGAGCAGTTCTTC,CASKFGRPYNEQFF
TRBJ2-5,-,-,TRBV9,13,TGTGCCAGCAGCCAGGGCGCCCAAGAGACCCAGTACTTC,CASSQGAQETQYF
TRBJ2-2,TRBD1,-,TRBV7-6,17,TGTGCCAGCAGCACTGGACAGGTTGGGGGTTGGACCGGGGAGCTGTTTTTT,CASSTGQVGGWTGELFF
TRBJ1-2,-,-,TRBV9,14,TGTGCCAGCAGCGTCGGGAGGGGAGGGTATGGCTACACCTTC,CASSVGRGGYGYTF